The 19 T cell receptor beta chains in this list originate from one sample, sequenced in a study of T cell responses to AZD1222 COVID-19 vaccine. Measured with immunoSEQ multiplex PCR; TCRdb has only the in-frame clones, and not every one. There are roughly 100,000 clones in the sample; 90% to 95% occur only once, and about 41% lies in the top ten. The sample here was peripheral blood, taken on day 0 of AZD1222 vaccination. The receptors derive from an adult in good health.

The chain employs TRBV6-5 and TRBJ2-5, with TRBD2 identical over 13 bases. This CDR3 spans 16 amino acids. V gave up 2 bases and J gave up 4 bases; unmatched junction bases: 4. Germline V CDR1 and CDR2: MNHEY, SVGAGI. The CDR3 DNA reads TGTGCCAGCAGTTACGGACTAGCGGGAGTAGGAGAGACCCAGTACTTC. As protein: CASSYGLAGVGETQYF.

The rearrangement uses TRBV28 and TRBJ2-7; TRBD1 matches at 10 bases. The CDR3 has 15 residues. CDR1 and CDR2 from the germline V gene are MDHEN and SYDVKM. Trimming cost V 5 bases and J 0 bases; bases outside gene matches: 4. CDR3 bases: TGTGCCAGCAGTCCCGGGACAGGGGCCTCCTACGAGCAGTACTTC. Translation gives CASSPGTGASYEQYF.

The V gene is TRBV7-9, the J gene TRBJ2-1, with 7 bases aligning to TRBD2. Per germline, CDR1 SEHNR and CDR2 FQNEAQ (reference sequence). The CDR3 runs 15 residues. V shed 6 bases, J shed 7 bases, and the junction held 12 bases outside the gene matches. Here the CDR3 reads CASRPAGGRMNEQFF. The CDR3 nucleotides read TGTGCCAGCAGACCAGCGGGCGGGAGAATGAATGAGCAGTTCTTC.

The rearrangement uses TRBV25-1 and TRBJ2-7, with D hard to call. Trimming cost V 0 bases and J 1 base, with 7 bases left between them. Germline V gives CDR1 MGHDK, CDR2 SYGVNS. The CDR3 consists of 14 residues. CDR3 nucleotide sequence: TGTGCCAGCAGTGAATACCTGGGGTCCTACGAGCAGTACTTC. Translation: CASSEYLGSYEQYF.

This clone was recorded once. The chain has TRBV5-4 and TRBJ1-1, with D possibly matching TRBD1 (5 bases). This CDR3 has 14 residues. Germline CDR1 reads SGHNT; CDR2 reads YYREEE (reference sequence). Trimming removed 4 bases at V and 3 bases at J, with 13 bases between. The DNA for the CDR3 is TGTGCCAGCAGCCCCGGGACGGTTTACACTGAAGCTTTCTTT. Translating it yields CASSPGTVYTEAFF.

V is TRBV5-5 and J is TRBJ2-7; 12 bases map to TRBD2. Germline lookup yields CDR1 SGHKS and CDR2 YYEKEE (reference sequence). The CDR3 loop spans 16 amino acids. The ends lost 5 bases at V and 5 bases at J; junction bases unmatched: 11. CDR3 DNA: TGTGCCAGCAGACGTATTCTAGCGGGAGGGCCGGACGAGCAGTACTTC. Its protein is CASRRILAGGPDEQYF.

This chain links TRBV7-2 with TRBJ1-1, with D perhaps TRBD1 (6 bases). Germline V CDR1 and CDR2: SGHTA, FQGNSA. V was trimmed by 3 bases and J by 4 bases, leaving 12 bases between them. The CDR3 has 14 residues. CDR3 loop: CASSFNRAGTEAFF. In nucleotides, the CDR3 is TGTGCCAGCAGCTTCAACAGGGCGGGCACTGAAGCTTTCTTT.

The count of this clone is one. V is TRBV6-5 and J is TRBJ1-5, with D unresolved. Deletions cut 0 bases from V and 7 bases from J, with 7 bases between. The CDR3 loop spans 13 amino acids. The germline gives CDR1 MNHEY, CDR2 SVGAGI. This chain's CDR3 is CASSYSIGQPQHF. CDR3 bases: TGTGCCAGCAGTTACTCGATAGGACAGCCCCAGCATTTT.

J is TRBJ1-2 and V is TRBV3-1 (or the pseudogene TRBV3-2), with D possibly matching TRBD1 (5 bases). There are 16 residues in the CDR3. V shed 0 bases and J shed 2 bases, with 13 bases lying between them. The germline CDR1 and CDR2 sequences are LGHDT and YNNKEL (reference sequence). Here the CDR3 reads CASSQEGRGFNYGYTF. For the CDR3, the DNA is TGTGCCAGCAGCCAAGAGGGACGGGGCTTCAACTATGGCTACACCTTC.

The chain joins TRBV6-5 to TRBJ2-7; D might be TRBD2 (6 bases). CDR3 length: 15 residues. V was pared by 4 bases and J by 0 bases, with 13 bases between. Germline lookup yields CDR1 MNHEY and CDR2 SVGAGI. The CDR3 nucleotides are TGTGCCAGCAGTTTTGGGGACTTCAGCTCCTACGAGCAGTACTTC. As protein: CASSFGDFSSYEQYF.

The V and J genes are TRBV7-5 and TRBJ1-5; the table calls TRBD1, which could not be checked here. TRBV7-5 is reported as a pseudogene. CDR3 length: 17 amino acids. The CDR3, as DNA: TGTGCCAGAAGCTACTACAGGGACCCCTATAGCAATCAGCCCCAGCATTTT. Its protein product is CARSYYRDPYSNQPQHF.

This clone showed up just once. This rearrangement joins TRBV11-2 to TRBJ2-5; D is ambiguous. V lost 1 base and J 5 bases, leaving 5 bases between the germline ends. Germline loops: CDR1 SGHAT, CDR2 FQNNGV. The CDR3 spans 12 residues. The CDR3 reads CASSLVLETQYF. DNA for the CDR3: TGTGCCAGCAGCTTAGTTTTGGAGACCCAGTACTTC. Filled out from reference TRBV11-2 and TRBJ2-5, the complete variable domain reads EAGVAQSPRYKIIEKRQSVAFWCNPISGHATLYWYQQILGQGPKLLIQFQNNGVVDDSQLPKDRFSAERLKGVDSTLKIQPAKLEDSAVYLCASSLVLETQYFGPGTRLLVL.

V is TRBV13 and J is TRBJ2-2, with 9 bases identical to TRBD2. The germline V gene has CDR1 PRHDT and CDR2 FYEKMQ (reference sequence). The CDR3 spans 16 residues. Trimming at V came to 4 bases and at J to 6 bases, leaving 9 bases not matched to a gene. CDR3 region: CASSSWVREGAGELFF. CDR3 DNA: TGTGCCAGCAGCTCCTGGGTGCGGGAGGGCGCCGGGGAGCTGTTTTTT.

This chain connects TRBV5-5 to TRBJ1-3; unclear D gene. Per the germline V gene, CDR1 is SGHKS and CDR2 is YYEKEE (reference sequence). The CDR3 spans 15 residues. The V end was cut by 1 base, the J end by 4 bases, with 12 bases between. DNA for the CDR3: TGTGCCAGCAGCTTGCGAGGGATATCCGGAAACACCATATATTTT. Translating gives CASSLRGISGNTIYF.

V gene TRBV4-2 combines with J gene TRBJ2-7, with a weak D call TRBD2 (6 bases). Germline V gene data show CDR1 as LGHNA and CDR2 as YNFKEQ. The length of the CDR3 is 15 residues. Trimming shortened V by 1 base and J by 0 bases, and 10 bases separated the two germline ends. The CDR3 reads CASSQGLAPSYEQYF. The CDR3 DNA is TGTGCCAGCAGCCAAGGGCTAGCGCCCTCCTACGAGCAGTACTTC.

This clone was found a few times. The V call is TRBV6-2 or TRBV6-3, the J call TRBJ1-1; D remains ambiguous. V was trimmed by 1 base and J by 1 base, leaving 7 bases between them. The CDR3 loop spans 14 amino acids. The germline gives CDR1 MNHEY, CDR2 SVGEGT. CDR3 sequence reads: CASSYYPGNTEAFF. The CDR3 nucleotides read TGTGCCAGCAGTTACTACCCGGGGAACACTGAAGCTTTCTTT.

The rearrangement links TRBV7-2 to TRBJ1-2; 7 bases map to TRBD1. CDR1 and CDR2 (germline): SGHTA, FQGNSA. The CDR3 loop spans 13 amino acids. V was pared by 2 bases and J by 7 bases, with 4 bases of the junction left unmatched. The CDR3 bases are TGTGCCAGCAGCTTACAAGGGACAGCTGGCTACACCTTC. This encodes CASSLQGTAGYTF.

In its sample, this clone was seen a few times. The rearrangement links TRBV24-1 to TRBJ2-3, with D possibly matching TRBD2 (6 bases). With 2 bases removed from V and 4 bases from J, the gap between germline ends came to 15 bases. The V gene's germline CDR1 is KGHDR and CDR2 SFDVKD. This CDR3 contains 16 residues. CDR3 sequence: CATSDSGLAKPDTQYF. The CDR3 region has the DNA TGTGCCACCAGTGATTCTGGGCTAGCGAAACCAGATACGCAGTATTTT.

This CDR3 is CASSPVLRGDTDTQYF. The DNA for the CDR3 is TGTGCCAGCAGCCCCGTATTGCGGGGGGACACAGATACGCAGTATTTT. The V call is TRBV5-6, the J call TRBJ2-3; 8 positions agree with TRBD2. The length of the CDR3 is 16 residues. V gave up 4 bases and J gave up 2 bases; unmatched junction bases: 9. Germline CDR1 reads SGHDT; CDR2 reads YYEEEE.